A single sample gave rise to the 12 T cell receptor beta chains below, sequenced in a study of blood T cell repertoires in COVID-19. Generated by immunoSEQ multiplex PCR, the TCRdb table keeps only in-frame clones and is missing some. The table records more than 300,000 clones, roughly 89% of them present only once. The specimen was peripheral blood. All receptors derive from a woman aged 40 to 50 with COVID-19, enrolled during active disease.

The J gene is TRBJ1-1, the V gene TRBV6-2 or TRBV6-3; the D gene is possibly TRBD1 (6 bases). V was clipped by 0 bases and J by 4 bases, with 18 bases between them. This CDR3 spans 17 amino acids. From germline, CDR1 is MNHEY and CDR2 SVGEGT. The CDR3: CASSYSRTGIEGTEAFF. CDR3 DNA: TGTGCCAGCAGTTACTCGAGAACAGGGATCGAAGGCACTGAAGCTTTCTTT.

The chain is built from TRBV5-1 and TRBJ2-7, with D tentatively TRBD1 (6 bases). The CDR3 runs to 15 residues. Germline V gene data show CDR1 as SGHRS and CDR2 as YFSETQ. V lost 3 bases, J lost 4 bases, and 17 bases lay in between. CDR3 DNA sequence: TGCGCCAGCAGCTCCGACCCCGGGACACCATACGAGCAGTACTTC. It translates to CASSSDPGTPYEQYF.

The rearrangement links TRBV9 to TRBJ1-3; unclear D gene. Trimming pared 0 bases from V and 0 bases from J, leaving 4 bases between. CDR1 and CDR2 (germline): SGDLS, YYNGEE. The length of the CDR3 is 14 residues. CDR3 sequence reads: CASSVDYSGNTIYF. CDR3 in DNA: TGTGCCAGCAGCGTAGATTACTCTGGAAACACCATATATTTT.

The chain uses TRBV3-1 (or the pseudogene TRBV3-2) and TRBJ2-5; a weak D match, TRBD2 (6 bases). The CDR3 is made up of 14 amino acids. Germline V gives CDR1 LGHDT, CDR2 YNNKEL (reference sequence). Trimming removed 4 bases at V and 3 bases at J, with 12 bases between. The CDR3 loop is CASSRRLVEETQYF. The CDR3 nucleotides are TGTGCCAGCAGCCGCCGACTAGTAGAAGAGACCCAGTACTTC.

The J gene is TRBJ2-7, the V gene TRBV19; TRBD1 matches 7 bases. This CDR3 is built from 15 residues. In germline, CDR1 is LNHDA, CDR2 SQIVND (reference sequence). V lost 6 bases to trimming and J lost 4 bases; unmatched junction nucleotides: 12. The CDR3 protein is CASSPQRDSKYEQYF. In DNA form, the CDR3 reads TGTGCCAGTAGCCCCCAACGGGACAGCAAATACGAGCAGTACTTC. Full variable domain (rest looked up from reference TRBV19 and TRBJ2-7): DGGITQSPKYLFRKEGQNVTLSCEQNLNHDAMYWYRQDPGQGLRLIYYSQIVNDFQKGDIAEGYSVSREKKESFPLTVTSAQKNPTAFYLCASSPQRDSKYEQYFGPGTRLTVT.

Written as DNA, the CDR3 is TGTGCCAGCAGCTTCCCGGACAGGAATTCACCCCTCCACTTT. It yields the protein CASSFPDRNSPLHF. The chain couples TRBV7-2 to TRBJ1-6, with TRBD1 identical over 7 bases. The CDR3 has 14 residues. V shed 3 bases, J shed 7 bases, and the junction held 3 bases outside the gene matches. Germline values: CDR1 SGHTA, CDR2 FQGNSA.

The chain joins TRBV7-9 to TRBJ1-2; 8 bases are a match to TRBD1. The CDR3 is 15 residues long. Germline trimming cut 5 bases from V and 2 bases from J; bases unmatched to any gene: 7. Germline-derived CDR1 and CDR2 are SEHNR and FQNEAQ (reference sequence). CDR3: CASSTTGEENYGYTF. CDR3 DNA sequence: TGTGCCAGCAGCACGACAGGGGAGGAGAACTATGGCTACACCTTC.

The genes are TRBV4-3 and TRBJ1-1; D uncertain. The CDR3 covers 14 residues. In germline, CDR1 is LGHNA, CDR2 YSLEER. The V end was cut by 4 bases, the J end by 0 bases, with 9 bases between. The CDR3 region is CASSLNRLNTEAFF. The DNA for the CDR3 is TGCGCCAGCAGCCTTAATCGTTTGAACACTGAAGCTTTCTTT.

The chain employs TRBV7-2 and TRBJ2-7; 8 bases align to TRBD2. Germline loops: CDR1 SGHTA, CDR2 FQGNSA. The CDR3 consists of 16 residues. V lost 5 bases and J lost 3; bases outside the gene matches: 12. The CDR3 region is CASSQWVERGHYEQYF. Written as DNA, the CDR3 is TGTGCCAGCAGCCAATGGGTCGAGCGGGGGCACTACGAGCAGTACTTC.

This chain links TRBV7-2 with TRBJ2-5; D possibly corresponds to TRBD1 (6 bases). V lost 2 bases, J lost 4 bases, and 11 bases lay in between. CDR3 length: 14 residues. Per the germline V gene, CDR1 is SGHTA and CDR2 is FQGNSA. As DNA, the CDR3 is TGTGCCAGCAGCTTAAACAGGGTAGGAGAGACCCAGTACTTC. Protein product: CASSLNRVGETQYF.

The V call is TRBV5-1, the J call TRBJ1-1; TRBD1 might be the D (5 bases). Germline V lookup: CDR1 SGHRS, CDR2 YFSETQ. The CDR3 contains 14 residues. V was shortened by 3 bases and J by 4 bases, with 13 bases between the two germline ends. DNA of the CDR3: TGCGCCAGCAGCTCAAACCCGGGGGGCACTGAAGCTTTCTTT. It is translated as CASSSNPGGTEAFF.

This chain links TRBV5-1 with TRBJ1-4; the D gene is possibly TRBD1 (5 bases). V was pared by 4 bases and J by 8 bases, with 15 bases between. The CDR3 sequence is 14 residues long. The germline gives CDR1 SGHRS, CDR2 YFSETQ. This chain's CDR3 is CASSPGKGSEKLFF. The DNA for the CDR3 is TGCGCCAGCAGCCCCGGAAAGGGGTCAGAAAAACTGTTTTTT.